This T cell receptor beta chain emerged from a study of T cell responses to AZD1222 COVID-19 vaccine. Profiling relied on immunoSEQ multiplex PCR, and the TCRdb table lists in-frame clones only, not all of them. The table lists some 120,000 clones, roughly nine tenths of them singletons, with 1.4% to 1.5% in the top ten. CDR1 is GTSNPN and CDR2 is SVGIG in the germline V gene (reference sequence). This CDR3 is 12 amino acids long. With 5 bases removed from V and 6 bases from J, the gap between germline ends came to 11 bases. The chain combines TRBV30 with TRBJ2-1; maybe TRBD1 (5 bases). The receptor was isolated from an adult in good health. Sequenced here: peripheral blood, sampled on day 0 of AZD1222 vaccination. The CDR3 nucleotides read TGTGCCTGGGCAAGGGGATCCAATGAGCAGTTCTTC. This codes for CAWARGSNEQFF.